This T cell receptor beta chain was profiled in a study of blood T cell repertoires in COVID-19. In the study overall: Italy, Spain and the United States were the sources of the convalescent and acute COVID-19 samples. Sources were T cells, B-cell-depleted T cells, or PBMCs; the material itself was cDNA or gDNA.

Original processing methods: Estimation of nucleated cell counts was performed using reference gene primer amplification. The repertoire was sequenced with immunoSEQ multiplex PCR; TCRdb's copy has only in-frame clones and lacks some. The V and J calls and clone size were taken over from that table, and D and trimming were inferred from the DNA. The repertoire holds about 220,000 clones, with around four fifths as singletons. The junction had 7 bases not matched to a gene; V was cut back by 7 bases and J by 3 bases. Germline values: CDR1 LNHDA, CDR2 SQIVND (reference sequence). The CDR3 extends over 14 amino acids. On this clone itself: The sample contains more than one DNA sequence encoding this CDR3.

The receptor's source is a man between 25 and 39 years old with active or convalescent COVID-19. The chain has TRBV19 and TRBJ2-3; TRBD2 matches 7 bases. Sequencing was done on a sample of peripheral blood. The CDR3 coding sequence is TGTGCCAGTACCCCCGGGCGGGGGACAGATACGCAGTATTTT. It specifies CASTPGRGTDTQYF.